This T cell receptor beta chain was recorded in a study of shared clonotypes between healthy human individuals. CDR3 length: 16 amino acids. V trimming: 4 bases; J trimming: 6 bases; junction bases outside the gene matches: 10. CDR1 is SGHNT, CDR2 YENEEA, per germline. Libraries were prepared by immunoSEQ multiplex PCR; TCRdb keeps only in-frame clonotypes and omits some of them. The sample includes about 730,000 clones, around 77% of them seen just once. This sequence originates from a woman aged 30 to 39 in good health. The chain combines TRBV11-3 with TRBJ2-3; TRBD2 matches 10 bases. Sequenced input: memory CD4+ T cells sorted from blood. Described subset: CD45RA-negative fraction. CDR3: CASSYSASGSGDTQYF. CDR3 in DNA: TGTGCCAGCAGCTACTCGGCTAGCGGGAGTGGGGATACGCAGTATTTT.